In this sample, the clone carrying this T cell receptor beta chain turned up once. With 2 bases removed from V and 4 bases from J, the gap between germline ends came to 20 bases. The length of the CDR3 is 17 residues. From germline, CDR1 is KGHSH and CDR2 LQKENI. These data are taken from a study of T cell responses to AZD1222 COVID-19 vaccine. Whole-study context: Second-dose intervals near 4 or 12 weeks were combined.

TCRdb's table, derived via immunoSEQ multiplex PCR, lists solely in-frame clones and lacks some. This table has under 150,000 clones, just over 90% appearing once. The V call is TRBV18, the J call TRBJ1-2; D gene unclear. The TCR comes from an adult in good health. Sample: peripheral blood, taken on day 0 of AZD1222 vaccination. The CDR3 reads CASSPGQLTFPGYGYTF. The CDR3 DNA reads TGTGCCAGCTCACCAGGGCAGCTAACCTTTCCCGGCTATGGCTACACCTTC.